These 23 T cell receptor beta chains came from one sample sequenced in a study of blood T cell repertoires in COVID-19. Here immunoSEQ multiplex PCR was the method, and the copy in TCRdb shows in-frame clones only, minus some. The sample lists roughly 350,000 clones, approximately 89% seen once, with more than 9% in the top ten. Sequenced: peripheral blood. These receptors came from a woman younger than 45 with COVID-19, enrolled during active disease.

The rearrangement links TRBV5-1 to TRBJ1-2; 9 bases agree with TRBD1. The CDR3 runs to 14 residues. V lost 4 bases and J lost 2; bases outside the gene matches: 3. Germline values: CDR1 SGHRS, CDR2 YFSETQ. The CDR3 DNA reads TGCGCCAGCAGCGTGGACAGGGGAAACTATGGCTACACCTTC. Protein product: CASSVDRGNYGYTF. The variable domain in full, completed from reference TRBV5-1 and TRBJ1-2, reads KAGVTQTPRYLIKTRGQQVTLSCSPISGHRSVSWYQQTPGQGLQFLFEYFSETQRNKGNFPGRFSGRQFSNSRSEMNVSTLELGDSALYLCASSVDRGNYGYTFGSGTRLTVV.

V gene TRBV5-6 combines with J gene TRBJ1-2, with TRBD1 matching 8 bases. Germline values: CDR1 SGHDT, CDR2 YYEEEE. The CDR3 covers 14 residues. Trimming removed 4 bases from V and 8 bases from J; junction bases left unmatched: 10. CDR3 amino acids: CASSPRQGRDGYTF. CDR3 in DNA: TGTGCCAGCAGCCCTCGACAGGGGAGAGACGGCTACACCTTC.

The table lists this clone with a count of one. The rearrangement joins TRBV28 to TRBJ2-7, with 7 bases identical to TRBD2. The ends lost 4 bases at V and 9 bases at J; junction bases unmatched: 9. The CDR3 extends over 13 amino acids. The germline V gene encodes CDR1 MDHEN and CDR2 SYDVKM. The CDR3 region has the DNA TGTGCCAGCAGTTCCTCCCCGGGGAGGGGGCAGTACTTC. Amino acids: CASSSSPGRGQYF.

The chain joins TRBV14 to TRBJ2-7; TRBD2 might be the D (5 bases). The CDR3 runs 15 residues. Trimming left V 1 base short and J 6 bases short, with 16 bases between. Germline values: CDR1 SGHDN, CDR2 FVKESK. CDR3 in DNA: TGTGCCAGCAGCCAAGTTAGTTCTAGCACGTTCGAGCAGTACTTC. Amino acid sequence: CASSQVSSSTFEQYF.

This chain links TRBV5-5 with TRBJ1-1; 8 positions agree with TRBD1. Germline trimming cut 3 bases from V and 4 bases from J; bases unmatched to any gene: 11. CDR1 and CDR2 from the germline V gene are SGHKS and YYEKEE (reference sequence). CDR3 length equals 16 residues. CDR3 in amino acids: CASSSQGVGHVTEAFF. DNA of the CDR3: TGTGCCAGCAGCTCACAGGGGGTGGGACATGTCACTGAAGCTTTCTTT. The whole variable domain, remainder taken from reference TRBV5-5 and TRBJ1-1, is DAGVTQSPTHLIKTRGQQVTLRCSPISGHKSVSWYQQVLGQGPQFIFQYYEKEERGRGNFPDRFSARQFPNYSSELNVNALLLGDSALYLCASSSQGVGHVTEAFFGQGTRLTVV.

At least ten counts were recorded for this clone. The V call is TRBV18, the J call TRBJ2-3; D possibly corresponds to TRBD1 (6 bases). V lost 6 bases to trimming and J lost 5 bases, with 18 bases between them. Germline V gene sequence: CDR1 KGHSH, CDR2 LQKENI. The CDR3 is made up of 15 amino acids. The CDR3 sequence: CASSSAQGKGDTQYF. As DNA, the CDR3 is TGTGCCAGCTCCTCGGCGCAGGGGAAGGGAGATACGCAGTATTTT.

The chain employs TRBV29-1 and TRBJ1-1; D not certain. Trimming removed 1 base at V and 6 bases at J, with 6 bases between. CDR3 length equals 11 residues. Germline CDR1 is SQVTM and CDR2 is ANQGSEA. CDR3 region: CSVEVTSEAFF. In DNA, the CDR3 is TGCAGCGTTGAAGTTACATCTGAAGCTTTCTTT.

The chain couples TRBV6-5 to TRBJ1-3; 8 positions agree with TRBD1. CDR1 is MNHEY and CDR2 is SVGAGI in the germline V gene. Germline trimming cut 2 bases from V and 4 bases from J; bases unmatched to any gene: 4. CDR3 length: 15 residues. The CDR3 nucleotides read TGTGCCAGCAGTTACCAGGGGGCGGCGGGAAACACCATATATTTT. Its translation: CASSYQGAAGNTIYF.

This chain connects TRBV19 to TRBJ1-5; the D is unclear. V gave up 6 bases and J gave up 2 bases, with 5 bases separating them. Germline-derived CDR1 and CDR2 are LNHDA and SQIVND (reference sequence). There are 12 residues in the CDR3. The CDR3 reads CASRSGNQPQHF. The CDR3 bases are TGTGCCAGTAGGAGTGGCAATCAGCCCCAGCATTTT.

This chain uses TRBV11-2 with TRBJ1-1, with 7 bases that match TRBD1. This CDR3 comprises 16 residues. Germline V gene sequence: CDR1 SGHAT, CDR2 FQNNGV. Losses at the gene ends were 4 bases for V and 2 bases for J; bases not matched to a gene: 10. CDR3 sequence reads: CASSSVRQGANTEAFF. CDR3 sequence (DNA): TGTGCCAGCAGCTCGGTGAGACAGGGAGCTAACACTGAAGCTTTCTTT.

The chain combines TRBV21-1 with TRBJ2-6; TRBD1 reflects the table's D call only, with no check against the DNA. TRBV21-1 is recorded as a pseudogene. The CDR3 extends over 19 amino acids. The CDR3 DNA reads TGTGCCAGCAGCATGGTCGAGGGCAGGGGTTACTCTGGGGCCAACGTCCTGACTTTC. It codes for CASSMVEGRGYSGANVLTF.

The rearrangement links TRBV9 to TRBJ2-7, with 7 bases fitting TRBD2. Trimming removed 0 bases from V and 2 bases from J; junction bases left unmatched: 11. The CDR3 is 17 residues long. Germline CDR1 SGDLS, CDR2 YYNGEE. The chain's CDR3 is CASSVAGETSLPYEQYF. As DNA, the CDR3 is TGTGCCAGCAGCGTAGCGGGGGAGACTAGCTTACCCTACGAGCAGTACTTC.

The chain has TRBV7-2 and TRBJ2-2; TRBD2 aligns across 9 bases. J lost 1 base, V lost 2 bases, and 5 bases had no gene match. The CDR3 runs 17 residues. Germline V gives CDR1 SGHTA, CDR2 FQGNSA. The CDR3 region is CASSLRASGVNTGELFF. CDR3 DNA sequence: TGTGCCAGCAGCTTAAGGGCTAGCGGGGTGAACACCGGGGAGCTGTTTTTT.

This chain uses TRBV11-1 with TRBJ2-7, with 14 bases fitting TRBD2. The CDR3 extends over 15 amino acids. Germline values: CDR1 SGHAT, CDR2 FQDESV (reference sequence). The V gene end was trimmed by 5 bases and the J gene end by 2 bases; junction bases not matched to a gene: 2. The CDR3 coding sequence is TGTGCCAGCAGCCAGGGACTAGCGGGGGCCTACGAGCAGTACTTC. It is translated as CASSQGLAGAYEQYF.

As DNA, the CDR3 is TGCGCCAGCAGTGGGACGGGAACCTACGAGCAGTACTTC. It codes for CASSGTGTYEQYF. This rearrangement joins TRBV10-2 to TRBJ2-7; D is perhaps TRBD2 (5 bases). This CDR3 has 13 residues. V dropped 4 bases and J dropped 2 bases, with 9 bases sitting between them. Germline assignment: CDR1 WSHSY and CDR2 SAAADI.

This rearrangement joins TRBV7-9 to TRBJ1-4; the D gene is possibly TRBD1 (5 bases). Looked up from germline, CDR1 is SEHNR and CDR2 is FQNEAQ (reference sequence). V lost 1 base to trimming and J lost 3 bases, with 12 bases between them. This CDR3 region has 16 residues. CDR3 sequence reads: CASSLGSGGANEKLFF. In DNA form, the CDR3 reads TGTGCCAGCAGCTTAGGGTCTGGAGGGGCTAATGAAAAACTGTTTTTT.

The rearrangement links TRBV21-1 to TRBJ2-7; the tabulated D call, TRBD1, remains unverified against the DNA. TRBV21-1 is a listed pseudogene. The CDR3 covers 13 residues. The CDR3 bases are TGTGCCAGGACAGGGACCTGCTCCTACGAGCAGTACTTC. It codes for CARTGTCSYEQYF.

This rearrangement joins TRBV4-3 to TRBJ2-7; TRBD1 aligns across 8 bases. CDR1 is LGHNA, CDR2 YSLEER, per germline. V gave up 1 base and J gave up 4 bases; unmatched junction bases: 6. There are 15 residues in the CDR3. The CDR3 sequence is CASSQGQGAGYEQYF. The CDR3 DNA reads TGCGCCAGCAGCCAAGGGCAGGGGGCGGGATACGAGCAGTACTTC.

J is TRBJ2-1 and V is TRBV7-3; D is possibly TRBD2 (6 bases). Germline lookup yields CDR1 SGHTA and CDR2 FQGTGA. V was trimmed by 2 bases and J by 4 bases, leaving 21 bases between them. This CDR3 is 18 amino acids long. CDR3 amino acids: CASSLRPPAGPGYNEQFF. CDR3 bases: TGTGCCAGCAGCTTACGCCCCCCGGCGGGGCCGGGGTACAATGAGCAGTTCTTC. The full variable domain, rest sourced from reference TRBV7-3 and TRBJ2-1, is GAGVSQTPSNKVTEKGKYVELRCDPISGHTALYWYRQSLGQGPEFLIYFQGTGAADDSGLPNDRFFAVRPEGSVSTLKIQRTERGDSAVYLCASSLRPPAGPGYNEQFFGPGTRLTVL.

The chain employs TRBV10-3 and TRBJ2-5; TRBD2 aligns across 9 bases. Germline-derived CDR1 and CDR2 are ENHRY and SYGVKD. The CDR3 spans 14 residues. With V trimmed by 5 bases and J by 2 bases, 3 bases remained unmatched. This CDR3 is CAISPTSGQETQYF. The CDR3 bases are TGTGCCATCAGTCCTACTAGCGGGCAAGAGACCCAGTACTTC.

The gene calls are TRBV30 and TRBJ2-3, with TRBD2 matching 10 bases. With V trimmed by 0 bases and J by 4 bases, 10 bases remained unmatched. Germline CDR1 GTSNPN, CDR2 SVGIG (reference sequence). This CDR3 is built from 17 residues. Here the CDR3 DNA reads TGTGCCTGGAGTGTCCGTTTAGCGGGAGGTCCGGCAGATACGCAGTATTTT. Protein sequence: CAWSVRLAGGPADTQYF.

V is TRBV9 and J is TRBJ2-7; the D gene is possibly TRBD1 (5 bases). The length of the CDR3 is 13 residues. Trimming left V 3 bases short and J 0 bases short, with 7 bases between. The germline CDR1 and CDR2 sequences are SGDLS and YYNGEE. The CDR3: CASSDGASYEQYF. CDR3 nucleotide sequence: TGTGCCAGCAGCGATGGGGCCTCCTACGAGCAGTACTTC. Full variable domain (outside the CDR3, taken from reference TRBV9 and TRBJ2-7): DSGVTQTPKHLITATGQRVTLRCSPRSGDLSVYWYQQSLDQGLQFLIQYYNGEERAKGNILERFSAQQFPDLHSELNLSSLELGDSALYFCASSDGASYEQYFGPGTRLTVT.

V and J are TRBV4-2 and TRBJ2-3, with 14 bases aligning to TRBD2. This CDR3 region has 19 residues. The germline V gene encodes CDR1 LGHNA and CDR2 YNFKEQ. V was clipped by 3 bases and J by 7 bases; unmatched bases: 15. The CDR3 loop is CASSQDVLTSGRAVNTQYF. The DNA of the CDR3 is TGTGCCAGCAGCCAGGACGTTCTGACTAGCGGGAGGGCCGTGAATACGCAGTATTTT.